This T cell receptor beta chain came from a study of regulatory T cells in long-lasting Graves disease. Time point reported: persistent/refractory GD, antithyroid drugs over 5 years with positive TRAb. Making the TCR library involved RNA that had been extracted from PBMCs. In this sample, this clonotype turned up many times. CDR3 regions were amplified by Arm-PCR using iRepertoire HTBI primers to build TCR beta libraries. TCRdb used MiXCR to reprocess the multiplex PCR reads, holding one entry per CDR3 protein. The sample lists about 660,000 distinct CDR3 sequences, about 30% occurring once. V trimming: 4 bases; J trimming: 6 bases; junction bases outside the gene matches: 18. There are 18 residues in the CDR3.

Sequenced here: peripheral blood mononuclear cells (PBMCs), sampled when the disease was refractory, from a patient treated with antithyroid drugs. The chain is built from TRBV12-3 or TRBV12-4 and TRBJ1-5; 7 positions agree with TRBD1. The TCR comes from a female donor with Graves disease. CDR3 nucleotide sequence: TGTGCCAGCAGTTCCGACAGGGCTGTGGTAATAGCAAGTCAGCCCCAGCATTTT. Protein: CASSSDRAVVIASQPQHF.